This TCR beta chain was sequenced for a study of blood T cell repertoires in COVID-19. Across the whole study: Acute and convalescent COVID-19 specimens originated in the United States, Italy and Spain. In each case, the material was cDNA or gDNA derived from T cells, B-cell-depleted T cells, or PBMCs.

As originally analysed: Using reference gene primer amplification, nucleated cell counts were estimated. Measured with immunoSEQ multiplex PCR; TCRdb has only the in-frame clones, and not every one. V, J and clone size are taken as reported in that table, and D and trimming were inferred from the DNA itself. In the table there are about 110,000 clones, about 64% of which are singletons. With 8 bases clipped from V and 2 bases from J, the junction kept 8 bases outside the gene matches. The germline V gene has CDR1 KGHSH and CDR2 LQKENI. The CDR3 has 15 residues. The origin of this receptor is a human donor with acute or convalescent COVID-19. The donor label of this sample is uncertain. The chain carries TRBV18 and TRBJ1-5; the match to TRBD1 covers 8 bases. The sequenced sample consisted of peripheral blood. CDR3 in amino acids: CASASGTGGNQPQHF. The CDR3 DNA reads as TGTGCCAGCGCATCCGGGACAGGAGGCAATCAGCCCCAGCATTTT.